The clone carrying this T cell receptor (beta chain) was recorded only once. The antigen is unknown. The data stem from a study of OX40 agonist ivuxolimab in advanced cancers. Study background: Cancers in dose escalation were hepatocellular, melanoma, renal cell and head and neck. Previous treatment with anti-PD-1, anti-PD-L1 or anti-CTLA-4 therapy was allowed; 40% had received some. Study-level points and caveats: The CD4+ and CD8+ T cells in the blood had expanded clonally by week 6 at 0.1 to 3.0 mg/kg. It was not determined which antigens were specifically recognized by the peripheral T cells that had undergone clonal expansion.

This table comes from immunoSEQ multiplex PCR, and its TCRdb copy is limited to in-frame clones, with some not included. The top ten clones hold 2.6% of a sample with tens of thousands of clones, more than 85% of them seen once. Trimming took 9 bases from V and 3 from J, leaving 14 bases between them. Germline V CDR1 and CDR2: SNHLY, FYNNEI. This CDR3 is built from 13 residues. The clonotype originates from an adult with an advanced solid tumor such as melanoma, head and neck, liver or kidney cancer. The sample here was CD4+ or CD8+ T cells sorted from blood, taken in a trial of the OX40 agonist ivuxolimab. The chain combines TRBV2 with TRBJ1-1, with D possibly TRBD1 on 5 matching bases. Written as DNA, the CDR3 is TGTGCCAGGACCCTCGGGGGGTACACTGAAGCTTTCTTT. The encoded protein is CARTLGGYTEAFF.